Reported below is one T cell receptor beta chain. As yet, its antigen is unknown. Individual cDNA molecules received unique molecular identifiers. TCRdb re-called the 5' RACE reads through MiXCR, storing one row per CDR3 protein. Of approximately 100,000 distinct CDR3 sequences listed, roughly 17% are singletons. This record belongs to a study of early T cells in non-severe SARS-CoV-2 infection. Study-level information: With bulk RNA from unsorted whole blood as input, sequencing yielded unpaired chains. Study-level points and caveats: The matching step, a VDJdb search, favored anti-spike CD8 responses and missed private and CD4 specificities.

CDR3 length: 15 amino acids. Germline loops: CDR1 MNHNY, CDR2 SVGAGI (reference sequence). V was shortened by 8 bases and J by 4 bases, with 18 bases between the two germline ends. The sequencing sample was made of whole blood. This clonotype originated in an adult who was a healthcare worker with PCR-confirmed SARS-CoV-2 infection or an uninfected control (not recorded which). The chain couples TRBV6-6 to TRBJ1-3; maybe TRBD1 (6 bases). The CDR3 sequence: CASDLTGGEGNTIYF. CDR3 coding DNA: TGTGCCAGCGACTTAACGGGGGGCGAAGGAAACACCATATATTTT.